This T cell receptor (beta chain) was sequenced for a study of blood T cell repertoires in COVID-19 (dated by TCRdb to about 2020). In the study overall: Collaborator samples came from the United States, Italy and Spain and covered acute and convalescent phases of COVID-19. The material from the prospective study consisted of cDNA or gDNA derived from T cells, B-cell-depleted T cells, or PBMCs. Deeply sampled blood TCRbeta repertoires from subjects exposed to, actively infected with, or recovered from COVID-19 were included in the dataset. The repertoires were made available in a free public database intended to serve as a resource for research on the immune response to SARS-CoV-2. The samples were drawn from the first 160 participants of the ongoing ImmuneRACE study and from 950 to 1,500 subjects provided by 6 global collaborators. Nearly every sample came with metadata listing a de-identified subject ID, COVID-19 status, age in years and sex. Where available, HLA class I and class II types were obtained from metadata supplied by the sample provider rather than from assay-based typing.

Each collaborating institution followed its own protocols to collect whole blood in K2EDTA tubes. For TCRbeta analysis, collaborators shipped samples in one of three forms: frozen whole blood, isolated PBMCs, or DNA extracted from either of those sample types. Points the paper makes about the study in general: How much clinical and demographic metadata was included differed by source and by participant, and the metadata was provided uncurated.

On this clone itself: The target of this receptor is not known. Per-nucleotide qualities are absent, and no much larger clonotype sits a single base away.

TCRbeta CDR3 regions were amplified from genomic DNA using the immunoSEQ Assay, a bias-controlled multiplex PCR. In the original analysis: Nucleated cell counts per sample were estimated from amplification of reference gene primers within the assay. To quantify the absolute abundance of each unique TCRbeta CDR3 rearrangement, sequence reads were collapsed and filtered. For each sample, productive Simpson clonality was calculated by taking the square root of Simpson's diversity index across productive rearrangements. Not all clones reach the TCRdb copy of this immuneACCESS table, which keeps in-frame sequences only. Checked studies attribute under half of the gap to unresolved V genes and leave the rest unexplained. The DNA was the basis for D and trimming; V, J and clone size are from that table. The sample table contains a few hundred thousand clones; only one count was recorded for 86% of them. The ten largest make up roughly 6.3% of the sample.

After removal of 4 bases from V and 1 base from J, the junction retains 6 bases not matched to a gene. From cysteine to phenylalanine, the CDR3 is 16 amino acids long. Only CDR3 DNA is held: 48 bases, read in frame from base 1. Per the germline V gene, MGHRA is the CDR1 and YSYEKL is the CDR2. This receptor was identified in a man in his fifties or sixties with acute or convalescent COVID-19. The sample consisted of peripheral blood. The sequence is built from TRBV4-1 and TRBJ2-7; the junction holds 11 bases that match TRBD2. CDR3 reads: CASSPSGTSGSYEQYF. Here is the DNA: TGCGCCAGCAGCCCTTCTGGGACTAGCGGTTCCTACGAGCAGTACTTC.